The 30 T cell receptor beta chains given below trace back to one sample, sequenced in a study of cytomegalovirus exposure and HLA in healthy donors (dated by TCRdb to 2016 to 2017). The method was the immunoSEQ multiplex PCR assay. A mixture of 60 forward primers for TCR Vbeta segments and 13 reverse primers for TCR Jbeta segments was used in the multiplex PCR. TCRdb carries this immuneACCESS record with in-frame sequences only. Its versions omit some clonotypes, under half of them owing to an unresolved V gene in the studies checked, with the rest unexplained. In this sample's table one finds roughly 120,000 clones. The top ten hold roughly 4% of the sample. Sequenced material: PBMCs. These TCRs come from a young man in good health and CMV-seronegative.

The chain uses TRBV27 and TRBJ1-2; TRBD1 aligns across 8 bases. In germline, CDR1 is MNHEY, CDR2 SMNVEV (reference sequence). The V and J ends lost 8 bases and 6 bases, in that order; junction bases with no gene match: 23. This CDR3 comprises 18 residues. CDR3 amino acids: CASALGTGVYGVYDGYTF. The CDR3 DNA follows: TGTGCCAGCGCCCTCGGGACAGGAGTCTACGGTGTCTATGATGGCTACACCTTC.

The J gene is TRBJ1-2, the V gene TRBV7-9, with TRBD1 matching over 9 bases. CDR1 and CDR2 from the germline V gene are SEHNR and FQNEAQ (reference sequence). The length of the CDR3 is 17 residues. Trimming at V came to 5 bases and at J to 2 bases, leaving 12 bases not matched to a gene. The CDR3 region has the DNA TGTGCCAGCAGCGACCGGGACAGGGAAGTAGAAAACTATGGCTACACCTTC. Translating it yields CASSDRDREVENYGYTF.

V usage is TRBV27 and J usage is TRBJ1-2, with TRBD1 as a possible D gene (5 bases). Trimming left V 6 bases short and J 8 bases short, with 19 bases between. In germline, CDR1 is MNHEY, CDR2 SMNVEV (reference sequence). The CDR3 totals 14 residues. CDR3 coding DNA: TGTGCCAGCAGGGTCAGTAGCTCGGGGGGAGGCTACACCTTC. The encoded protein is CASRVSSSGGGYTF.

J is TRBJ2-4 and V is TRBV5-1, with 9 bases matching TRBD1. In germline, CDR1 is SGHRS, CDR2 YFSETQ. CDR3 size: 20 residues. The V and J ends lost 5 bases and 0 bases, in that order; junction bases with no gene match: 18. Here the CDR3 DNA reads TGCGCCAGCAGACAGGACCTTGGGACAGGGCCGACTTTAGCCAAAAACATTCAGTACTTC. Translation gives CASRQDLGTGPTLAKNIQYF.

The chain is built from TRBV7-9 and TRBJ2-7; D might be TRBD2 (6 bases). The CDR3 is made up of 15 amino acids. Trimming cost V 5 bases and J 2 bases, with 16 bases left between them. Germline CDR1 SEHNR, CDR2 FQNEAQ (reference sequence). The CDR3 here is CASSPPSENAYEQYF. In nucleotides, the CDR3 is TGTGCCAGCAGCCCCCCTAGCGAAAATGCCTACGAGCAGTACTTC.

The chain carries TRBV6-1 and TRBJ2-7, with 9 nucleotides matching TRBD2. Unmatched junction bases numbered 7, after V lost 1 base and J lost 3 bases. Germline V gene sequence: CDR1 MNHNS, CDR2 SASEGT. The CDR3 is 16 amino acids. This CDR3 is CASSEGPAGGDYEQYF. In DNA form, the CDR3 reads TGTGCCAGCAGTGAAGGGCCGGCGGGGGGGGACTACGAGCAGTACTTC.

The CDR3: CASSLGTGTYTQYF. The CDR3 nucleotides read TGCGCCAGCAGCTTAGGGACAGGAACCTATACGCAGTATTTT. The chain carries TRBV5-1 and TRBJ2-3; 8 bases are shared with TRBD1. V trimming: 2 bases; J trimming: 7 bases; junction bases outside the gene matches: 6. The CDR3 is 14 residues long. The germline V gene encodes CDR1 SGHRS and CDR2 YFSETQ.

This chain's CDR3 is CASSFPGVQETQYF. CDR3 coding DNA: TGTGCCAGCAGTTTCCCGGGAGTCCAAGAGACCCAGTACTTC. V and J are TRBV28 and TRBJ2-5; perhaps TRBD2 as D (6 bases). CDR1 is MDHEN and CDR2 is SYDVKM in the germline V gene. The CDR3 spans 14 residues. Trimming took 3 bases from V and 1 from J, leaving 9 bases between them.

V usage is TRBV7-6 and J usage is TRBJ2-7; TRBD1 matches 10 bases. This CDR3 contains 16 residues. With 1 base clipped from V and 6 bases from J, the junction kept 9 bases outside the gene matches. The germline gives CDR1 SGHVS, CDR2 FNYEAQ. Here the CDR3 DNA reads TGTGCCAGCAGCTTAGGCCCCCCGGGACAGGGGCTCGAGCAGTACTTC. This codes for CASSLGPPGQGLEQYF.

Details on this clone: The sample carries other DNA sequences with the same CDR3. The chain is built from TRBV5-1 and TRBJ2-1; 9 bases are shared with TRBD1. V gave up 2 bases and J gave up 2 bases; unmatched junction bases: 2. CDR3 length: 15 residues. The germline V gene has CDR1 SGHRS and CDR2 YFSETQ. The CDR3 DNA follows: TGCGCCAGCAGCTTTAGGGACAGGGCCTACAATGAGCAGTTCTTC. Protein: CASSFRDRAYNEQFF. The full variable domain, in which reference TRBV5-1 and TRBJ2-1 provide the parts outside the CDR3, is KAGVTQTPRYLIKTRGQQVTLSCSPISGHRSVSWYQQTPGQGLQFLFEYFSETQRNKGNFPGRFSGRQFSNSRSEMNVSTLELGDSALYLCASSFRDRAYNEQFFGPGTRLTVL.

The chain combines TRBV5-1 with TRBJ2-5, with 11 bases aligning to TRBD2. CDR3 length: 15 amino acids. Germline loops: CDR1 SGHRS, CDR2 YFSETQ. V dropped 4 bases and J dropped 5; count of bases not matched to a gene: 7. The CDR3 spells CASSGSGRAGETQYF. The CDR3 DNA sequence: TGCGCCAGCAGCGGTAGCGGGAGGGCCGGGGAGACCCAGTACTTC.

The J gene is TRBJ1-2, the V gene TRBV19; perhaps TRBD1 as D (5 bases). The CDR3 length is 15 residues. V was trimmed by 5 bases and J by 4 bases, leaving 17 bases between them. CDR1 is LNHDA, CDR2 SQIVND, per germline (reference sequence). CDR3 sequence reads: CASSPRYGRVYGYTF. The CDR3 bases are TGTGCCAGTAGTCCCCGGTATGGCAGGGTCTATGGCTACACCTTC. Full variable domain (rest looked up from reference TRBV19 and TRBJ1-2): DGGITQSPKYLFRKEGQNVTLSCEQNLNHDAMYWYRQDPGQGLRLIYYSQIVNDFQKGDIAEGYSVSREKKESFPLTVTSAQKNPTAFYLCASSPRYGRVYGYTFGSGTRLTVV.

The CDR3 is CASGSPPLTTEAFF. The CDR3 DNA reads TGTGCTAGTGGTTCCCCACCTCTAACTACTGAAGCTTTCTTT. The chain has TRBV12-5 and TRBJ1-1, with D hard to call. CDR1 is LGHNT and CDR2 is FRNRAP in the germline V gene. This CDR3 region has 14 residues. Trimming stripped 4 bases from V and 5 bases from J, with 14 bases between.

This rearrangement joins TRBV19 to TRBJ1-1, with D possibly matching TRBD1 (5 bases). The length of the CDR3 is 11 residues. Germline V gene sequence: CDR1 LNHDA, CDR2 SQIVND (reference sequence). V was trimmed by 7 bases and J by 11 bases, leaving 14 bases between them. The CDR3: CASTYSGKAFF. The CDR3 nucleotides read TGTGCCAGTACCTACTCAGGGAAGGCTTTCTTT.

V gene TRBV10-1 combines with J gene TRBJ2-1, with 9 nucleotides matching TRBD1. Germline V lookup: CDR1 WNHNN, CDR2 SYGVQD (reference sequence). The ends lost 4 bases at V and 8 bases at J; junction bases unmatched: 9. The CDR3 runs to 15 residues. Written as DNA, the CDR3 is TGCGCCAGCAGTGGGGACAGGGAGGGCATCGATGAGCAGTTCTTC. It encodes CASSGDREGIDEQFF.

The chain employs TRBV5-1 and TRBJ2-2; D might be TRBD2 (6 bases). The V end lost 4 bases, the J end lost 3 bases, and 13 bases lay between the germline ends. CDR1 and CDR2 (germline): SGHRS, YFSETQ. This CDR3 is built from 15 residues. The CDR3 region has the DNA TGCGCCAGCAGCGCACCGACTAGTGACACCGGGGAGCTGTTTTTT. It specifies CASSAPTSDTGELFF.

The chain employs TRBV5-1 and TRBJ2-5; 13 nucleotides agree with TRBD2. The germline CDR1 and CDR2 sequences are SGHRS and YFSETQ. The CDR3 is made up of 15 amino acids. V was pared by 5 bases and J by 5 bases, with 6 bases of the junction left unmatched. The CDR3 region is CASRGGTSGTETQYF. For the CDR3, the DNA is TGCGCCAGCAGGGGGGGGACTAGCGGGACCGAGACCCAGTACTTC.

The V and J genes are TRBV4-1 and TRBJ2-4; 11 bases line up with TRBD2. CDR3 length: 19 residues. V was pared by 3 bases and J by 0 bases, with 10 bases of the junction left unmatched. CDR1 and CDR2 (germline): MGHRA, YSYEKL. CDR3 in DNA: TGCGCCAGCAGCCATCTACTAGCGGGAGAGTTTCTAGCCAAAAACATTCAGTACTTC. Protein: CASSHLLAGEFLAKNIQYF.

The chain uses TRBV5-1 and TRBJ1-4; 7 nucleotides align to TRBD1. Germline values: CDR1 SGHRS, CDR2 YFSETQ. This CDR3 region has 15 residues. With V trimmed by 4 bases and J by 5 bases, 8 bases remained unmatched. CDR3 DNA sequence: TGCGCCAGCAGCCTTACGACAGGGCCAAATGAAAAACTGTTTTTT. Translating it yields CASSLTTGPNEKLFF.

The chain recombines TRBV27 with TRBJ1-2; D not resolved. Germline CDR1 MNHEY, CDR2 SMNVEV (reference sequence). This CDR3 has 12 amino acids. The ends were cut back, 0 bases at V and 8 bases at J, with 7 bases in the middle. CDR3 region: CASSLSGDGYTF. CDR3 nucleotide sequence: TGTGCCAGCAGTTTATCGGGAGACGGCTACACCTTC.

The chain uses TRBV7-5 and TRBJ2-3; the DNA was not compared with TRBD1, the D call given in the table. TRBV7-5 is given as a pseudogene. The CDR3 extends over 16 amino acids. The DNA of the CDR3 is TGTGCCAGAAGCGAACCGGGACAGCCATTCACAGATACGCAGTATTTT. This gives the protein CARSEPGQPFTDTQYF.

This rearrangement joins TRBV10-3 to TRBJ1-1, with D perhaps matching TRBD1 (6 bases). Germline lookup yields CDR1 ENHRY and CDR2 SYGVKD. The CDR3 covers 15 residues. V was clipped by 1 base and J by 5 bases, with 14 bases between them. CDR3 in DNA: TGTGCCATCAGTGAGTACAGGGTGCTCCGAACTGAAGCTTTCTTT. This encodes CAISEYRVLRTEAFF.

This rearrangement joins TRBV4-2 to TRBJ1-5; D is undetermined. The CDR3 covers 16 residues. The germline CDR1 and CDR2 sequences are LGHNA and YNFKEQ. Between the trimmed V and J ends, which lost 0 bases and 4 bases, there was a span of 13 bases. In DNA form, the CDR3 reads TGTGCCAGCAGCCAAGATCTGGGCTCTGGGAATCAGCCCCAGCATTTT. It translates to CASSQDLGSGNQPQHF.

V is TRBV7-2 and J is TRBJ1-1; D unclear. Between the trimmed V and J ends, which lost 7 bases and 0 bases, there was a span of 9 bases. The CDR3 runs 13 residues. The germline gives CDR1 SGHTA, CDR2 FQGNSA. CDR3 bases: TGTGCCAGCACCCCCCCGGTGAACACTGAAGCTTTCTTT. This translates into CASTPPVNTEAFF. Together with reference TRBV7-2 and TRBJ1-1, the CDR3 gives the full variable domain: GAGVSQSPSNKVTEKGKDVELRCDPISGHTALYWYRQSLGQGLEFLIYFQGNSAPDKSGLPSDRFSAERTGGSVSTLTIQRTQQEDSAVYLCASTPPVNTEAFFGQGTRLTVV.

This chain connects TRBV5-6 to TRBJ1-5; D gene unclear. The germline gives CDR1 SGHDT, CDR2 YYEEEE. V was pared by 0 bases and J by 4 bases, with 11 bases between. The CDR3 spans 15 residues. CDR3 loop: CASSLARTENQPQHF. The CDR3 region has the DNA TGTGCCAGCAGCTTGGCCCGGACTGAGAATCAGCCCCAGCATTTT.

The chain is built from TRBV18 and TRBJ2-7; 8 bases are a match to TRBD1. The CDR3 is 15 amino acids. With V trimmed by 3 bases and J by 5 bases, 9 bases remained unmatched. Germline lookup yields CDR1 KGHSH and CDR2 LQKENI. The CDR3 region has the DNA TGTGCCAGCTCACCTCGCGACAGGGGCGGCGACGAGCAGTACTTC. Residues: CASSPRDRGGDEQYF. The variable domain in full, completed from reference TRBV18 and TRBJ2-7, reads NAGVMQNPRHLVRRRGQEARLRCSPMKGHSHVYWYRQLPEEGLKFMVYLQKENIIDESGMPKERFSAEFPKEGPSILRIQQVVRGDSAAYFCASSPRDRGGDEQYFGPGTRLTVT.

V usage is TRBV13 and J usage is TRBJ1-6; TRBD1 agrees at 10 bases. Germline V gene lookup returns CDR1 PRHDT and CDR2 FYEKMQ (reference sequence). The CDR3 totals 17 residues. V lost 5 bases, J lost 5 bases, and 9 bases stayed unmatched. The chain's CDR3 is CASSPKTGTGDNSPLHF. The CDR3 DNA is TGTGCCAGCAGCCCTAAAACCGGGACAGGGGATAATTCACCCCTCCACTTT.

Here the CDR3 reads CASSSKTGGSTEAFF. Here the CDR3 DNA reads TGTGCCAGTAGTAGCAAAACAGGGGGTTCCACTGAAGCTTTCTTT. The chain combines TRBV19 with TRBJ1-1; TRBD1 agrees at 8 bases. The CDR3 is made up of 15 amino acids. The germline gives CDR1 LNHDA, CDR2 SQIVND (reference sequence). J gave up 4 bases and V 4 bases, and 8 bases lay outside the gene matches.

CDR3 in DNA: TGTGCCAGCAGGATCGGGGGCCAAGAGACCCAGTACTTC. The encoded protein is CASRIGGQETQYF. The V and J genes are TRBV2 and TRBJ2-5, with a possible D match to TRBD2 (6 bases). Germline lookup yields CDR1 SNHLY and CDR2 FYNNEI. This CDR3 region has 13 residues. Trimming took off 6 bases at V and 1 base at J, with 9 bases between the two ends.

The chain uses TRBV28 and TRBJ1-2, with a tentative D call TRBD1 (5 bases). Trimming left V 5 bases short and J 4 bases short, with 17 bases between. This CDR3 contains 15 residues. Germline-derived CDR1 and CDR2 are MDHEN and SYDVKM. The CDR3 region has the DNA TGTGCCAGCAGTGCCCCGACAGTGAAGGGCTATGGCTACACCTTC. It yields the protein CASSAPTVKGYGYTF.